This record looks at one T cell receptor (beta chain) sequence and its context. Germline-derived CDR1 and CDR2 are SGHNT and YYREEE (reference sequence). The CDR3 length is 13 residues. The V end lost 5 bases, the J end lost 14 bases, and 20 bases lay between the germline ends. The sample originates from a study of low-dose radiotherapy and immunotherapy resistance in tumors. TRAV- and TRBV-specific primers primed first-strand cDNA, covering alpha and beta chains. The PCR that amplified TCRs ran for approximately 20 cycles, relying on a constant-region primer and a V-primer adapter. The mRNA which had been isolated was amplified by in vitro transcription. TCRdb re-derived calls from the reads in MiXCR, one entry per CDR3 protein. The repertoire consists of 8,500 to 14,000 distinct CDR3 sequences, with approximately 55% occurring once and the leading ten covering 7.5% to 9%.

J is TRBJ2-1 and V is TRBV5-4; D is possibly TRBD1 (6 bases). The sequence was collected from a human donor with advanced metastatic prostate, ovarian, gallbladder or colorectal cancer (not recorded which). This table probably holds off-target reads from a library built for another chain. As DNA, the CDR3 is TGTGCCAGCAGGGATTGGGGGCTCACCGGGAAGTTCTTC. It yields the protein CASRDWGLTGKFF.